A single sample gave rise to the 14 T cell receptor beta chains below, sequenced in a study of spatial heterogeneity in lung cancer. General study points: For expanded intratumoral alpha and beta TCRs, counts tracked tumor mutation counts.

One entry per CDR3 protein results from TCRdb running MiXCR on the 5' RACE reads. The sample has around 12,000 distinct CDR3 sequences, 6% to 7% seen once. Indicated time point: sample taken at primary tumor resection. Their target antigens are unknown. The starting material was lung tumor tissue, obtained at surgery. All receptors derive from a female donor with early-stage non-small cell lung cancer.

Judged by abundance, this clonotype is medium-sized (0.01 to 0.1%). This rearrangement joins TRBV3-1 to TRBJ1-2; no firm D call. This CDR3 is 14 amino acids long. In germline, CDR1 is LGHDT, CDR2 YNNKEL (reference sequence). The V end was cut by 0 bases, the J end by 4 bases, with 9 bases between. The CDR3 DNA follows: TGTGCCAGCAGCCAAGACAAGTATTTCTATGGCTACACCTTC. Translation: CASSQDKYFYGYTF.

This clonotype was seen at least ten times. The CDR3 nucleotides are TGCAGTGCTGAAGCCCGGGAGACCCAGTACTTC. This sequence encodes CSAEARETQYF. This chain uses TRBV20-1 with TRBJ2-5; D is unclear. Germline V gives CDR1 DFQATT, CDR2 SNEGSKA (reference sequence). Between the trimmed V and J ends, which lost 5 bases and 5 bases, there was a span of 9 bases. This CDR3 contains 11 residues.

In its sample, this clonotype was seen many times. The gene calls are TRBV3-1 and TRBJ2-3; D call uncertain. Germline CDR1 LGHDT, CDR2 YNNKEL (reference sequence). V lost 0 bases to trimming and J lost 8 bases, with 15 bases between them. The CDR3 is 15 residues long. This CDR3 is CASSQEDHGFSTQYF. CDR3 bases: TGTGCCAGCAGCCAAGAAGACCACGGCTTTAGTACGCAGTATTTT.

This clonotype appeared many times. The rearrangement uses TRBV18 and TRBJ1-5, with a weak D call TRBD1 (6 bases). CDR3 size: 16 residues. The V gene's germline CDR1 is KGHSH and CDR2 LQKENI. V lost 1 base and J lost 5, with 15 bases in between. CDR3 region: CASSPRQGTADQPQHF. CDR3 nucleotides: TGTGCCAGCTCACCACGGCAGGGGACCGCCGATCAGCCCCAGCATTTT.

In this sample, this clonotype turned up many times. V usage is TRBV28 and J usage is TRBJ2-4; 7 bases match TRBD2. CDR1 is MDHEN and CDR2 is SYDVKM in the germline V gene. Trimming at V came to 4 bases and at J to 2 bases, leaving 2 bases not matched to a gene. CDR3 size: 14 residues. The CDR3 bases are TGTGCCAGCAGTTATAGCGGGTCCAAAAACATTCAGTACTTC. This codes for CASSYSGSKNIQYF.

This clonotype was recorded at least ten times. V gene TRBV2 combines with J gene TRBJ2-7, with D unclear. Germline V gene sequence: CDR1 SNHLY, CDR2 FYNNEI. The CDR3 length is 13 residues. V lost 3 bases to trimming and J lost 1 base, with 7 bases between them. CDR3 DNA sequence: TGTGCCAGCAGTGATCGAGTATCCTACGAGCAGTACTTC. Its protein product is CASSDRVSYEQYF. The full variable domain, rest sourced from reference TRBV2 and TRBJ2-7, is EPEVTQTPSHQVTQMGQEVILRCVPISNHLYFYWYRQILGQKVEFLVSFYNNEISEKSEIFDDQFSVERPDGSNFTLKIRSTKLEDSAMYFCASSDRVSYEQYFGPGTRLTVT.

This clonotype was counted ten times or more. This chain uses TRBV18 with TRBJ2-2; the D is unclear. The CDR3 spans 17 residues. Germline CDR1 and CDR2: KGHSH and LQKENI. Deletions cut 1 base from V and 0 bases from J, with 12 bases between. CDR3 DNA: TGTGCCAGCTCACCACAAGATGGAAATTCGAACACCGGGGAGCTGTTTTTT. It is translated as CASSPQDGNSNTGELFF.

In this sample, this clonotype turned up many times. The chain couples TRBV12-3 or TRBV12-4 to TRBJ2-2; D not resolved. V was pared by 8 bases and J by 5 bases, with 9 bases between. The CDR3 covers 12 residues. CDR3 DNA: TGTGCCAGCTCGACTGGGACCGGGGAGCTGTTTTTT. Amino acids: CASSTGTGELFF.

By share of the sample, this clonotype is medium-sized (0.01 to 0.1%). The V and J genes are TRBV4-3 and TRBJ2-3; D might be TRBD2 (5 bases). The V and J ends lost 0 bases and 2 bases respectively, with 12 bases between them. This CDR3 contains 16 residues. From germline, CDR1 is LGHNA and CDR2 YSLEER. CDR3 coding DNA: TGCGCCAGCAGCCAAGATTTCGAGGGAGCCACAGATACGCAGTATTTT. Encoded protein: CASSQDFEGATDTQYF.

The chain couples TRBV9 to TRBJ1-3; 7 bases are a match to TRBD1. Trimming took 4 bases from V and 0 from J; bases not matched to a gene: 10. This CDR3 region has 17 residues. The germline gives CDR1 SGDLS, CDR2 YYNGEE. DNA for the CDR3: TGTGCCAGCAGCCCTCGGACAGGTGAATTCTCTGGAAACACCATATATTTT. As protein: CASSPRTGEFSGNTIYF.

By sample share, this clonotype is medium-sized (0.01 to 0.1%). The chain joins TRBV23-1 to TRBJ2-1; tentative D call: TRBD2 (5 bases). TRBV23-1 counts as an open reading frame of uncertain function. The V and J ends lost 3 bases and 9 bases respectively, with 15 bases between them. CDR3 length: 14 amino acids. The CDR3 sequence is CASSHVGERAEQFF. The CDR3 nucleotides are TGCGCCAGCAGTCACGTCGGAGAGAGGGCTGAGCAGTTCTTC.

This clonotype was observed many times. The CDR3 DNA follows: TGTGCCAGCAGCTTAGGGCTCGGGAGTGAAAATGAGCAGTTCTTC. This translates into CASSLGLGSENEQFF. The chain uses TRBV7-6 and TRBJ2-1; a weak D match, TRBD2 (6 bases). Trimming removed 1 base at V and 7 bases at J, with 14 bases between. CDR3 length: 15 residues. Germline V gene data show CDR1 as SGHVS and CDR2 as FNYEAQ.

In its sample, this clonotype was seen many times. This chain links TRBV7-2 with TRBJ2-4, with TRBD2 matching over 7 bases. CDR3 size: 15 residues. Germline CDR1 and CDR2: SGHTA and FQGNSA. The V and J ends lost 1 base and 7 bases, in that order; junction bases with no gene match: 7. The CDR3 DNA reads TGTGCCAGCAGCTTAGGACTAGCTAGGGGCAACATTCAGTACTTC. Its translation: CASSLGLARGNIQYF.

This clonotype is classed as medium-sized. The chain uses TRBV27 and TRBJ1-4; no clear D gene. CDR1 is MNHEY, CDR2 SMNVEV, per germline (reference sequence). CDR3 length: 16 amino acids. V gave up 5 bases and J gave up 4 bases, with 17 bases separating them. The CDR3 nucleotides are TGTGCCAGCAGTGCTATGCGAGGGCGGGGTAATGAAAAACTGTTTTTT. Translating gives CASSAMRGRGNEKLFF.